A single sample is the source of the 22 T cell receptor beta chains below, sequenced in a study of blood T cell repertoires in COVID-19. Generated by immunoSEQ multiplex PCR, the TCRdb table keeps only in-frame clones and is missing some. This sample has some 80,000 clones, with more than 60% found just once. Specimen: peripheral blood. The receptors come from a human donor in a cohort sampled during active COVID-19.

The chain links TRBV7-2 to TRBJ2-7; TRBD1 matches 8 bases. Germline CDR1 reads SGHTA; CDR2 reads FQGNSA. The length of the CDR3 is 14 residues. V lost 5 bases, J lost 5 bases, and 8 bases stayed unmatched. CDR3 region: CASSIRTGIHEQYF. CDR3 DNA sequence: TGTGCCAGCAGCATCCGGACAGGGATACACGAGCAGTACTTC.

The chain has TRBV19 and TRBJ2-6, with D maybe TRBD1 (6 bases). The germline CDR1 and CDR2 sequences are LNHDA and SQIVND (reference sequence). The CDR3 has 15 amino acids. V gave up 7 bases and J gave up 2 bases, with 12 bases separating them. The CDR3: CASKTQGPGANVLTF. CDR3 in DNA: TGTGCCAGTAAAACACAGGGCCCTGGGGCCAACGTCCTGACTTTC.

The V call is TRBV5-1, the J call TRBJ1-1; D remains unclear. V was trimmed by 5 bases and J by 1 base, leaving 12 bases between them. Germline lookup yields CDR1 SGHRS and CDR2 YFSETQ. The CDR3 is made up of 14 amino acids. In DNA, the CDR3 is TGCGCCAGCAGGGAAGGAGGCCCGAACACTGAAGCTTTCTTT. It translates to CASREGGPNTEAFF. The full variable domain, in which reference TRBV5-1 and TRBJ1-1 provide the parts outside the CDR3, is KAGVTQTPRYLIKTRGQQVTLSCSPISGHRSVSWYQQTPGQGLQFLFEYFSETQRNKGNFPGRFSGRQFSNSRSEMNVSTLELGDSALYLCASREGGPNTEAFFGQGTRLTVV.

This chain uses TRBV9 with TRBJ2-7, with 9 bases matching TRBD2. The J segment lost 2 bases and the V segment lost 0 bases, leaving 6 bases of the junction unmatched. The CDR3 extends over 16 amino acids. Looked up from germline, CDR1 is SGDLS and CDR2 is YYNGEE. CDR3: CASSVASGLAPYEQYF. CDR3 in DNA: TGTGCCAGCAGCGTAGCGTCGGGACTAGCACCCTACGAGCAGTACTTC.

This chain uses TRBV9 with TRBJ1-2, with 10 bases matching TRBD1. CDR3 length: 14 amino acids. J gave up 8 bases and V 4 bases, and 8 bases lay outside the gene matches. CDR1 SGDLS and CDR2 YYNGEE come from the germline V gene. CDR3 sequence: CASSTGQGGAGYTF. The DNA of the CDR3 is TGTGCCAGCAGCACCGGACAGGGGGGGGCGGGCTACACCTTC.

V is TRBV28 and J is TRBJ1-5; D gene unclear. From germline, CDR1 is MDHEN and CDR2 SYDVKM. The V and J ends lost 3 bases and 3 bases respectively, with 12 bases between them. The CDR3 spans 15 residues. The CDR3 DNA sequence: TGTGCCAGCAGTTTTGAGCCCCAAGACAATCAGCCCCAGCATTTT. Its translation is CASSFEPQDNQPQHF.

This clone showed up just once. The chain recombines TRBV6-2 or TRBV6-3 with TRBJ2-1; D is perhaps TRBD1 (6 bases). This CDR3 is 15 amino acids long. The ends were cut back, 5 bases at V and 5 bases at J, with 16 bases in the middle. CDR1 and CDR2 (germline): MNHEY, SVGEGT. The CDR3 sequence is CASSNRQVRDNEQFF. Here the CDR3 DNA reads TGTGCCAGCAGTAACCGACAGGTTCGAGACAATGAGCAGTTCTTC.

The V call is TRBV5-1, the J call TRBJ1-2; D is possibly TRBD1 (5 bases). V dropped 2 bases and J dropped 8 bases, with 13 bases sitting between them. Looked up from germline, CDR1 is SGHRS and CDR2 is YFSETQ. The CDR3 totals 13 residues. This chain's CDR3 is CASSFGGAGGYTF. The CDR3 region has the DNA TGCGCCAGCAGCTTTGGAGGGGCGGGCGGCTACACCTTC.

The chain combines TRBV9 with TRBJ1-1; tentatively, D is TRBD1 (5 bases). This CDR3 has 14 amino acids. Germline CDR1 reads SGDLS; CDR2 reads YYNGEE. V was shortened by 3 bases and J by 0 bases, with 9 bases between the two germline ends. In nucleotides, the CDR3 is TGTGCCAGCAGCGACGGGGGAGTGAACACTGAAGCTTTCTTT. Protein product: CASSDGGVNTEAFF.

The chain combines TRBV6-5 with TRBJ1-5, with 9 bases aligning to TRBD1. The germline V gene encodes CDR1 MNHEY and CDR2 SVGAGI. V shed 6 bases and J 4 bases; nucleotides not matched to a gene: 4. The CDR3 covers 14 residues. CDR3: CASRGGTGNQPQHF. In DNA form, the CDR3 reads TGTGCCAGCAGGGGGGGGACAGGGAATCAGCCCCAGCATTTT.

The rearrangement joins TRBV19 to TRBJ2-5; the D gene is possibly TRBD2 (6 bases). The germline V and J ends were trimmed by 2 bases and 2 bases, with 15 bases remaining between them. Germline CDR1 is LNHDA and CDR2 is SQIVND (reference sequence). The CDR3 loop spans 16 amino acids. The CDR3 region is CASSISRQAGQETQYF. The DNA for the CDR3 is TGTGCCAGTAGTATATCCAGGCAGGCGGGACAAGAGACCCAGTACTTC.

The CDR3 sequence is CASSLEQEFYEQYF. CDR3 bases: TGTGCCAGCTCATTAGAGCAGGAATTCTACGAGCAGTACTTC. The J gene is TRBJ2-7, the V gene TRBV18; D unresolved. V lost 5 bases and J 3 bases, leaving 14 bases between the germline ends. Germline V gene lookup returns CDR1 KGHSH and CDR2 LQKENI. This CDR3 region has 14 residues.

The rearrangement uses TRBV3-1 (or the pseudogene TRBV3-2) and TRBJ2-7; 12 bases are shared with TRBD1. V lost 2 bases to trimming and J lost 6 bases; unmatched junction nucleotides: 5. The CDR3 is 15 amino acids. The germline V gene has CDR1 LGHDT and CDR2 YNNKEL (reference sequence). Written as DNA, the CDR3 is TGTGCCAGCAGCCAAACCGGGACAGGGGGCGGCGAGCAGTACTTC. This translates into CASSQTGTGGGEQYF.

This clone was observed a handful of times. This chain joins TRBV7-9 and TRBJ1-2; 8 nucleotides agree with TRBD1. This CDR3 has 17 residues. Germline values: CDR1 SEHNR, CDR2 FQNEAQ (reference sequence). Trimming cost V 1 base and J 6 bases; bases outside gene matches: 13. The CDR3 nucleotides read TGTGCCAGCAGCTTAGGGGAAGGGTCAGGGGGCCAGGATGGCTACACCTTC. Translated, it gives CASSLGEGSGGQDGYTF.

The chain has TRBV18 and TRBJ2-7, with TRBD1 identical over 7 bases. The V segment lost 5 bases and the J segment 3 bases; nucleotides outside the gene matches: 13. Per germline, CDR1 KGHSH and CDR2 LQKENI. The CDR3 sequence is 16 residues long. Here the CDR3 DNA reads TGTGCCAGCTCATCTCTCGGGACAGCCACCTACTACGAGCAGTACTTC. Encoded protein: CASSSLGTATYYEQYF.

The V call is TRBV10-3, the J call TRBJ2-6; 7 nucleotides line up with TRBD1. The CDR3 is 16 amino acids. The germline V gene has CDR1 ENHRY and CDR2 SYGVKD. Trimming removed 6 bases from V and 0 bases from J; junction bases left unmatched: 5. The DNA for the CDR3 is TGTGCCATCAGCTCCACAGGGGACTCTGGGGCCAACGTCCTGACTTTC. Translating gives CAISSTGDSGANVLTF.

V usage is TRBV6-1 and J usage is TRBJ2-5; D possibly corresponds to TRBD2 (5 bases). Germline V gene sequence: CDR1 MNHNS, CDR2 SASEGT. The CDR3 totals 13 residues. Trimming stripped 2 bases from V and 7 bases from J, with 11 bases between. The CDR3 DNA follows: TGTGCCAGCAGTGAATGGGAGCGGCGGACCCAGTACTTC. It translates to CASSEWERRTQYF.

The rearrangement links TRBV25-1 to TRBJ1-2, with a tentative D call TRBD1 (6 bases). The CDR3 is 14 residues long. Germline CDR1 reads MGHDK; CDR2 reads SYGVNS. The V end lost 4 bases, the J end lost 4 bases, and 13 bases lay between the germline ends. CDR3 nucleotide sequence: TGTGCCAGCAGTGGTAGACAGGTCGGCTATGGCTACACCTTC. Translation gives CASSGRQVGYGYTF.

The V and J genes are TRBV6-2 or TRBV6-3 and TRBJ2-1, with 10 nucleotides matching TRBD1. V was clipped by 5 bases and J by 7 bases; unmatched bases: 23. The CDR3 has 20 residues. The germline gives CDR1 MNHEY, CDR2 SVGEGT. The CDR3 spells CASSKKTGTGVAYERNEQFF. DNA for the CDR3: TGTGCCAGCAGTAAAAAGACGGGGACAGGGGTTGCCTATGAGAGGAATGAGCAGTTCTTC.

The chain has TRBV10-3 and TRBJ1-4; D remains unclear. V was cut by 3 bases and J by 0 bases, with 8 bases left in between. The CDR3 sequence is 15 residues long. The germline V gene has CDR1 ENHRY and CDR2 SYGVKD. The CDR3 sequence is CAISDPEATNEKLFF. CDR3 nucleotide sequence: TGTGCCATCAGTGACCCAGAAGCAACTAATGAAAAACTGTTTTTT.

This chain joins TRBV3-1 (or the pseudogene TRBV3-2) and TRBJ2-5; 15 positions match TRBD2. Per germline, CDR1 LGHDT and CDR2 YNNKEL (reference sequence). The CDR3 contains 17 residues. After removal of 4 bases from V and 3 bases from J, the junction contained 6 bases not matched to a gene. The CDR3 here is CASSLDRTSGGEETQYF. In nucleotides, the CDR3 is TGTGCCAGCAGCCTTGACCGGACTAGCGGGGGGGAAGAGACCCAGTACTTC.

The chain has TRBV18 and TRBJ2-5, with D possibly being TRBD2 (5 bases). The CDR3 has 14 residues. Trimming took 2 bases from V and 5 from J, leaving 12 bases between them. Per germline, CDR1 KGHSH and CDR2 LQKENI. The CDR3 is CASSPIEGSETQYF. CDR3 DNA sequence: TGTGCCAGCTCACCAATCGAGGGCTCGGAGACCCAGTACTTC.